This is a list of T cell receptor beta chains from one sample in a study of shared clonotypes between healthy human individuals. Sequenced by immunoSEQ multiplex PCR; TCRdb stores in-frame clones only, minus some. Here the sample spans about 490,000 clones, around 73% being singletons. The sequenced material came from PBMCs. These receptors came from a woman aged 40 to 49 in good health. Some clones in this sample may be carry-over from other donors' samples. Both conserved end residues are part of each CDR3. A D gene is named only where the DNA matches it firmly. Clone size is given for some rows only: seen once, a few or many times, or a class if the clone is expanded.

D gene	J gene	clone size	V gene	CDR3 DNA	CDR3 protein
TRBD1	TRBJ2-7	-	TRBV29-1	TGCAGCGTCAGCTCCGGGACAGGGGCCCTTTACGAGCAGTACTTC	CSVSSGTGALYEQYF
-	TRBJ1-3	-	TRBV11-2	TGTGCCAGCAGCTCCGACTCTGGAAACACCATATATTTT	CASSSDSGNTIYF
TRBD2	TRBJ2-1	-	TRBV27	TGTGCCAGCACCAAAACGGGGACTAGATGGGACAATGAGCAGTTCTTC	CASTKTGTRWDNEQFF
TRBD2	TRBJ2-7	-	TRBV2	TGTGCCAGCAGTCTAGCGGGAGCCACAGGGAGCGAGCAGTACTTC	CASSLAGATGSEQYF
TRBD1	TRBJ2-1	once	TRBV2	TGTGCCAGCAGTTTCGGACAGGGGGGGTACAATGAGCAGTTCTTC	CASSFGQGGYNEQFF
TRBD2	TRBJ2-2	few	TRBV6-4	TGTGCCAGCAAGGCGGGAGAGAACACCGGGGAGCTGTTTTTT	CASKAGENTGELFF
-	TRBJ1-2	-	TRBV28	TGTGCCAGCAGTTTAGACAGCTATGGCTACACCTTC	CASSLDSYGYTF
-	TRBJ2-2	once	TRBV27	TGTGCCAGCAGTATCCGGACATCCCGGGAGCTGTTTTTT	CASSIRTSRELFF
-	TRBJ2-7	-	TRBV27	TGTGCCAGCAGTTGGTCTCTCTCTTACGAGCAGTACTTC	CASSWSLSYEQYF
TRBD2	TRBJ2-2	-	TRBV19	TGTGCCAGTAGTATAGAACTAGCGGGAAACACCGGGGAGCTGCTTTTT	CASSIELAGNTGELLF
TRBD1	TRBJ1-1	-	TRBV11-3	TGTGCCAGCAGCCGCCAGGACTTTAACAGGGGGCACACTGAAGCTTTCTTT	CASSRQDFNRGHTEAFF
-	TRBJ2-5	-	TRBV7-9	TGTGCCAGCAGCTCCGGAGGCAGGGATGTTAAAGAGACCCAGTACTTC	CASSSGGRDVKETQYF
TRBD2	TRBJ2-3	-	TRBV9	TGTGCCAGCAGCGCTGGGACTAGCGGCCCACCGGCGGATACGCAGTATTTT	CASSAGTSGPPADTQYF
TRBD1	TRBJ2-2	-	TRBV28	TGTGCCAGCAGCGGACAGGGTCCCGGGGAGCTGTTTTTT	CASSGQGPGELFF
TRBD1	TRBJ2-7	-	TRBV7-2	TGTGCCAGCAGCTTTGGACAGGGCTCCTACGAGCAGTACTTC	CASSFGQGSYEQYF
TRBD2	TRBJ2-3	once	TRBV9	TGTGCCAGCAGCGTAGCCCTAACTAGCGGGAGCTTAGGGCATTCAGATACGCAGTATTTT	CASSVALTSGSLGHSDTQYF
TRBD1	TRBJ1-2	-	TRBV2	TGTGCCAGCAGTGTTTCAGGACAGGGGGGTAATGGCTACACCTTC	CASSVSGQGGNGYTF
TRBD1	TRBJ2-7	-	TRBV7-9	TGTGCCAGCAGCCGTCAGGGGGATACCTACGAGCAGTACTTC	CASSRQGDTYEQYF
-	TRBJ2-7	few	TRBV9	TGTGCCAGCAGCGTAGAGGATGGGGCCACCTACGAGCAGTACTTC	CASSVEDGATYEQYF
TRBD2	TRBJ2-1	-	TRBV19	TGTGCCAGTAGTACTGAGGGCGGGAGGGGTGAGCAGTTCTTC	CASSTEGGRGEQFF
-	TRBJ2-5	-	TRBV5-6	TGTGCCAGCAGCTTGTGGCAGCAGGAGACCCAGTACTTC	CASSLWQQETQYF
-	TRBJ1-4	-	TRBV27	TGTGCCAGCAGTCCAGACCGCTACCGGCCCGAAAAACTGTTTTTT	CASSPDRYRPEKLFF
TRBD1	TRBJ2-3	-	TRBV10-3	TGTGCCATCAGTGAGTCGGGGACAGGTAGCACAGATACGCAGTATTTT	CAISESGTGSTDTQYF
TRBD1	TRBJ1-5	-	TRBV28	TGTGCCAGCAGCCCCCCCGACAGGGGAGTCGATCAGCCCCAGCATTTT	CASSPPDRGVDQPQHF
TRBD1	TRBJ2-1	few	TRBV28	TGTGCCAGCAGTTCGGGACAGGGGGGCAATGAGCAGTTCTTC	CASSSGQGGNEQFF
-	TRBJ2-5	-	TRBV19	TGTGCCAGTATTCCTCTCGTTTTTCAGGGGCAAGAGACCCAGTACTTC	CASIPLVFQGQETQYF
-	TRBJ2-2	-	TRBV5-4	TGTGCCAGCAGCTTGGATCCCACCGGGGAGCTGTTTTTT	CASSLDPTGELFF
-	TRBJ2-7	-	TRBV4-2	TGTGCCAGCAGCCAGCCAGGGTGGTACGAGCAGTACTTC	CASSQPGWYEQYF
TRBD1	TRBJ1-4	few	TRBV18	TGTGCCAGCACAGGGGGACCTAATGAAAAACTGTTTTTT	CASTGGPNEKLFF
-	TRBJ1-1	-	TRBV2	TGTGCCGGCAGCCCCCGGGACGGTGAAGCTTTCTTT	CAGSPRDGEAFF
TRBD1	TRBJ1-1	-	TRBV5-1	TGCGCCAGCAGCCAACCACAGGGGGGGATGAACACTGAAGCTTTCTTT	CASSQPQGGMNTEAFF
-	TRBJ2-5	-	TRBV5-4	TGTGCCAGCAGCTTGGGGCATCCACAAGAGACCCAGTACTTC	CASSLGHPQETQYF
-	TRBJ2-3	-	TRBV7-6	TGTGCCAGCAGCTTAGGATCAACAGGAGCCACAGATACGCAGTATTTT	CASSLGSTGATDTQYF
-	TRBJ2-7	-	TRBV7-3	TGTGCCAGCAGCCCGCAAACGGACGGGGAGCAGTACTTC	CASSPQTDGEQYF
-	TRBJ2-7	many	TRBV18	TGTGCCAGCTCACGGATGAACTACGAGCAGTACTTC	CASSRMNYEQYF
TRBD2	TRBJ2-2	-	TRBV29-1	TGCAGCGCACTAGCGGGTAACACCGGGGAGCTGTTTTTT	CSALAGNTGELFF
-	TRBJ1-5	-	TRBV6-1	TGTGCCAGCAGTGCCTTCATCGGGCCCCAGCATTTT	CASSAFIGPQHF
TRBD2	TRBJ2-1	once	TRBV19	TGTGCCAGTAGTGTGTGGCGGGAGGTCTCCTACAATGAGCAGTTCTTC	CASSVWREVSYNEQFF
-	TRBJ2-7	-	TRBV11-2	TGCGCCAGCAGCCAAGCCGCAGGGGTGGCTGTTGCCTACGAGCAGTACTTC	CASSQAAGVAVAYEQYF
TRBD1	TRBJ2-2	-	TRBV25-1	TGTGCCAGCAGTCGGGACAGGGCACGAACCGGGGAGCTGTTTTTT	CASSRDRARTGELFF
TRBD2	TRBJ2-7	-	TRBV30	TGTGCCTGGAGTGTACTAGCGGGAGGCCCCTACGAGCAGTACTTC	CAWSVLAGGPYEQYF
-	TRBJ2-3	few	TRBV7-9	TGTGCCAGCAGCCGTCCCTCCAGAAACACAGATACGCAGTATTTT	CASSRPSRNTDTQYF
-	TRBJ1-3	-	TRBV11-2	TGTGCCAGCAGCTTAGAGGGGGACTCTGGAAACACCATATATTTT	CASSLEGDSGNTIYF
-	TRBJ2-3	-	TRBV6-6	TGTGCCAGCAGTTACTCGACCTCTGGTACGCAGTATTTT	CASSYSTSGTQYF
-	TRBJ2-4	-	TRBV5-4	TGTGCCAGCAGCTTGGCGGGACCGGCCAAAAACATTCAGTACTTC	CASSLAGPAKNIQYF
TRBD1	TRBJ2-2	-	TRBV28	TGTGCCAGCAGTTTATTTCCCGGACAGGTCGTCGGGGAGCTGTTTTTT	CASSLFPGQVVGELFF
TRBD1	TRBJ2-3	few	TRBV29-1	TGCAGCGTTCCCGCCCCAGGGGGCCTGTTTTCAGATACGCAGTATTTT	CSVPAPGGLFSDTQYF
TRBD1	TRBJ2-2	-	TRBV7-3	TGTGCCAGCAGCAAAACAGGGGGCGGGAACACCGGGGAGCTGTTTTTT	CASSKTGGGNTGELFF
TRBD2	TRBJ2-3	-	TRBV27	TGTGCCAGCAGTACCGGGACTAGCGGGATTAGCACAGATACGCAGTATTTT	CASSTGTSGISTDTQYF
-	TRBJ1-5	-	TRBV19	TGTGCCAGTAGTATACAAGGGACTAGAATGCATTTT	CASSIQGTRMHF
-	TRBJ1-2	-	TRBV29-1	TGCAGCGTTGACGAGCAGGTCTATGGCTACACCTTC	CSVDEQVYGYTF
TRBD2	TRBJ2-3	-	TRBV4-1	TGCGCCACCACCCGGGGGGGACAACTCACAGATACGCAGTATTTT	CATTRGGQLTDTQYF
TRBD1	TRBJ1-2	once	TRBV28	TGTGCCAGCAGTTTAGGGGGACAGGGAATTGGTTATGGCTACACCTTC	CASSLGGQGIGYGYTF
-	TRBJ2-1	-	TRBV5-4	TGTGCCAGCAGTCCTAATGCTATAGCTTCCTACAATGAGCAGTTCTTC	CASSPNAIASYNEQFF
TRBD2	TRBJ2-1	once	TRBV5-1	TGCGCCAGCAGCTTGGTTAGCGGGGAGCAGTTCTTC	CASSLVSGEQFF